This entry lists 14 T cell receptor beta chains sequenced from one sample in a study of blood T cell repertoires in COVID-19. The data were produced by immunoSEQ multiplex PCR, yet TCRdb's version contains in-frame clones alone and is incomplete. The table has some 49,000 clones, about 92% seen once. What was sequenced was peripheral blood. These TCRs come from a man between 65 and 80 years old with active COVID-19.

The chain has TRBV5-5 and TRBJ2-2; possibly TRBD2 for D (5 bases). The germline V gene encodes CDR1 SGHKS and CDR2 YYEKEE (reference sequence). V gave up 5 bases and J gave up 1 base, with 12 bases separating them. The CDR3 runs to 15 residues. The CDR3 loop reads CASSNPRGNTGELFF. The CDR3, as DNA: TGTGCCAGCAGTAATCCTCGGGGGAACACCGGGGAGCTGTTTTTT.

The chain recombines TRBV3-1 (or the pseudogene TRBV3-2) with TRBJ1-3; 7 nucleotides agree with TRBD1. CDR1 is LGHDT, CDR2 YNNKEL, per germline (reference sequence). Trimming at V came to 1 base and at J to 5 bases, leaving 8 bases not matched to a gene. The CDR3 length is 16 residues. The CDR3 DNA sequence: TGTGCCAGCAGCCAAGCAGGATCACAGGGGAGAAACACCATATATTTT. This translates into CASSQAGSQGRNTIYF.

The V and J genes are TRBV19 and TRBJ2-2, with TRBD2 matching over 8 bases. J gave up 5 bases and V 6 bases, and 17 bases lay outside the gene matches. Germline V gene sequence: CDR1 LNHDA, CDR2 SQIVND (reference sequence). The CDR3 totals 18 residues. CDR3 coding DNA: TGTGCCAGTAGACCCCGGAGTAGCGGGATCTTGAGTACCGGGGAGCTGTTTTTT. Translated: CASRPRSSGILSTGELFF.

The chain is built from TRBV15 and TRBJ2-7; TRBD1 might be the D (6 bases). The CDR3 loop spans 14 amino acids. V was trimmed by 3 bases and J by 0 bases, leaving 9 bases between them. From germline, CDR1 is LNHNV and CDR2 YYDKDF (reference sequence). The CDR3 sequence is CATSSHRDSYEQYF. DNA for the CDR3: TGTGCCACCAGCAGCCACAGGGACTCCTACGAGCAGTACTTC.

The V gene is TRBV28, the J gene TRBJ1-1, with TRBD1 as a possible D gene (6 bases). This CDR3 comprises 15 residues. Deletions cut 4 bases from V and 6 bases from J, with 18 bases between. Germline V lookup: CDR1 MDHEN, CDR2 SYDVKM. The CDR3 sequence is CASSSGGHRSPEAFF. The CDR3 DNA reads TGTGCCAGCAGTTCGGGGGGACACCGCTCTCCTGAAGCTTTCTTT.

The chain uses TRBV6-2 or TRBV6-3 and TRBJ2-7; 7 positions agree with TRBD2. The ends lost 2 bases at V and 2 bases at J; junction bases unmatched: 12. This CDR3 is built from 17 residues. Germline V gene lookup returns CDR1 MNHEY and CDR2 SVGEGT. This chain's CDR3 is CASSYGTQAGRAYEQYF. CDR3 nucleotides: TGTGCCAGCAGTTACGGGACCCAAGCGGGACGGGCCTACGAGCAGTACTTC.

This sequence joins TRBV7-9 and TRBJ1-6; perhaps TRBD1 as D (5 bases). The ends were cut back, 2 bases at V and 10 bases at J, with 12 bases in the middle. This CDR3 has 14 amino acids. In germline, CDR1 is SEHNR, CDR2 FQNEAQ (reference sequence). The CDR3 DNA sequence: TGTGCCAGCAGCTTATCAGGGAACGGGTCACCCCTCCACTTT. Translating it yields CASSLSGNGSPLHF.

The chain is built from TRBV19 and TRBJ2-3, with D possibly being TRBD1 (6 bases). The ends were cut back, 5 bases at V and 2 bases at J, with 14 bases in the middle. The CDR3 runs 15 residues. CDR1 LNHDA and CDR2 SQIVND come from the germline V gene (reference sequence). The CDR3 DNA is TGTGCCAGTAGTTCCTCAGGGGTCGCCACAGATACGCAGTATTTT. Its translation is CASSSSGVATDTQYF.

About this clone itself: One end of the junction varies from germline; a read error may be responsible. The chain has TRBV6-5 and TRBJ2-7, with TRBD2 as a possible D gene (5 bases). Germline lookup yields CDR1 MNHEY and CDR2 SVGAGI. This CDR3 has 13 amino acids. The CDR3 reads CASNLGGPSPLVF. The CDR3 bases are TGTGCCAGCAACCTCGGAGGCCCCTCACCCCTAGTGTTC.

The chain carries TRBV6-2 or TRBV6-3 and TRBJ2-2, with 8 bases lining up with TRBD1. V lost 4 bases, J lost 3 bases, and 4 bases stayed unmatched. The CDR3 contains 15 residues. CDR1 and CDR2 (germline): MNHEY, SVGEGT. The CDR3 nucleotides are TGTGCCAGCAGTTTCCGGACAGGGTACACCGGGGAGCTGTTTTTT. Translating gives CASSFRTGYTGELFF.

This clone was counted between two and nine times. The chain combines TRBV9 with TRBJ2-5, with 10 nucleotides matching TRBD2. This CDR3 has 15 residues. Trimming took 3 bases from V and 4 from J; bases not matched to a gene: 6. The germline V gene encodes CDR1 SGDLS and CDR2 YYNGEE. In nucleotides, the CDR3 is TGTGCCAGCAGCGAGACTAGCGGGTTGGGAGAGACCCAGTACTTC. It translates to CASSETSGLGETQYF.

The rearrangement uses TRBV7-2 and TRBJ2-7; 8 bases are shared with TRBD1. The junction had 12 bases not matched to a gene; V was cut back by 8 bases and J by 6 bases. Germline assignment: CDR1 SGHTA and CDR2 FQGNSA. The CDR3 covers 14 residues. For the CDR3, the DNA is TGTGCCAGCGCCCGAGGGGACAGGTCGGCCGAGCAGTACTTC. Amino acids: CASARGDRSAEQYF.

This clone was seen more than once but under ten times. The chain is built from TRBV7-9 and TRBJ2-7; 10 bases agree with TRBD2. V shed 3 bases and J 2 bases; nucleotides not matched to a gene: 1. The CDR3 is 14 residues long. CDR1 is SEHNR and CDR2 is FQNEAQ in the germline V gene (reference sequence). The CDR3 bases are TGTGCCAGCAGCTTGAGCGGGAGGGCCTACGAGCAGTACTTC. Translated: CASSLSGRAYEQYF.

The CDR3 loop reads CASSFRTSGYHSTDTQYF. The DNA for the CDR3 is TGTGCCAGCAGCTTTAGGACTAGCGGGTACCATAGCACAGATACGCAGTATTTT. The chain combines TRBV5-4 with TRBJ2-3; 11 bases fit TRBD2. Germline V lookup: CDR1 SGHNT, CDR2 YYREEE (reference sequence). V shed 2 bases, J shed 0 bases, and the junction held 8 bases outside the gene matches. The CDR3 is made up of 18 amino acids.